The T cell receptor beta chain described here comes from a study of shared clonotypes between healthy human individuals. Genomic DNA per cell subset filled all wells of several immunoSEQ plates. This table comes from immunoSEQ multiplex PCR, and its TCRdb copy is limited to in-frame clones, with some not included. The table lists about 490,000 clones, 70% to 80% of them singletons. The sequenced sample was PBMCs. The source of this sequence is a woman in her thirties or forties in good health. Some clones in this sample may be carry-over from other donors' samples.

The CDR3 coding sequence is TGTGCCAGCACCCAAGGCAATAGCAATCAGCCCCAGCATTTT. Its translation is CASTQGNSNQPQHF. This chain connects TRBV7-8 to TRBJ1-5, with unresolved D. V gave up 7 bases and J gave up 0 bases, with 10 bases separating them. The CDR3 covers 14 residues. Germline loops: CDR1 SGHVS, CDR2 FQNEAQ.